Listed here are 9 T cell receptor beta chains from one sample, sequenced in a study of tumor and adjacent non-tumor tissue in lung cancer. The library came from three nested PCR rounds adapted from ARM-PCR protocols. Each CDR3 protein gets one entry after TCRdb re-called the multiplex PCR reads with MiXCR. The sample lists 70,000 to 90,000 distinct CDR3 sequences, about four fifths occurring once. No cell sorting was done before RNA was extracted from the tissue. This non-tumor lung sample came from over 3 cm beyond the tumor edge. The specimen sequenced was distant non-tumor lung tissue. These receptors all come from a man aged 55 to 70 with non-small cell lung cancer.

A remark on this clonotype: One junction end does not reproduce the germline sequence, and a read error may be involved. The rearrangement uses TRBV4-3 and TRBJ2-1, with 9 bases matching TRBD2. Germline CDR1 and CDR2: LGHNA and YSLEER. The CDR3 runs to 17 residues. This CDR3 reads CASIQDRAGGKYNEQFF. For the CDR3, the DNA is TGCGCCAGCATCCAAGATAGGGCGGGAGGGAAGTACAATGAACAGTTCTTC.

Remarks on this clonotype: The final CDR3 position lacks the conserved phenylalanine or tryptophan, pointing to a likely read error. The chain employs TRBV11-3 and TRBJ2-1; tentatively, D is TRBD2 (5 bases). The germline V gene encodes CDR1 SGHNT and CDR2 YENEEA. CDR3 length equals 15 residues. Trimming removed 9 bases from V and 1 base from J, with 16 bases in between. The CDR3 sequence: CASSDDKESYNEQFL. The CDR3 DNA is TGTGCCAGTAGCGACGACAAAGAATCCTACAATGAGCAGTTCCTC.

As for this clonotype: One junction end does not reproduce the germline sequence, and a read error may be involved. This chain connects TRBV11-3 to TRBJ2-5; D might be TRBD2 (5 bases). Germline CDR1 SGHNT, CDR2 YENEEA. The CDR3 loop spans 13 amino acids. CDR3 region: CAISIIGEETQYF. The CDR3 DNA sequence: TGTGCCATCAGCATTATCGGGGAAGAGACCCAGTACTTC.

The chain joins TRBV7-9 to TRBJ1-2; D is perhaps TRBD1 (5 bases). V was pared by 1 base and J by 3 bases, with 9 bases between. Germline values: CDR1 SEHNR, CDR2 FQNEAQ (reference sequence). The CDR3 is 14 amino acids. The CDR3 nucleotides are TGTGCCAGCAGCTTAGATACAGGAGACTATGGCTACACCTTC. It yields the protein CASSLDTGDYGYTF.

The chain joins TRBV6-5 to TRBJ2-2; the match to TRBD1 covers 8 bases. Per germline, CDR1 MNHEY and CDR2 SVGAGI. This CDR3 comprises 17 residues. In DNA, the CDR3 is TGTGTCAGTAGTTTTAACAGGGGGTTTACGAACACCGGGGAGCTGTTTTTT. It codes for CVSSFNRGFTNTGELFF.

Concerning this clonotype itself: The junction and the germline gene differ at one end; a read error may be behind it. This chain links TRBV11-2 with TRBJ2-5, with a weak D call TRBD1 (5 bases). Germline V CDR1 and CDR2: SGHAT, FQNNGV. The CDR3 has 14 amino acids. This CDR3 reads CASSSEQVLETQCF. CDR3 nucleotide sequence: TGTGCCAGCAGCTCCGAACAGGTTCTGGAGACCCAATGCTTC. Variable domain in full (rest from reference TRBV11-2 and TRBJ2-5): EAGVAQSPRYKIIEKRQSVAFWCNPISGHATLYWYQQILGQGPKLLIQFQNNGVVDDSQLPKDRFSAERLKGVDSTLKIQPAKLEDSAVYLCASSSEQVLETQCFGPGTRLLVL.

As to this clonotype: Its ends do not fully match the called genes, so a read error is possible. This chain's CDR3 is CANSLEASGRAEQSF. The DNA for the CDR3 is TGTGCCAATAGCTTAGAAGCTAGCGGGAGGGCTGAGCAGTCATTC. The chain joins TRBV11-2 to TRBJ2-1; 12 nucleotides match TRBD2. This CDR3 is 15 amino acids long. Germline V gene data show CDR1 as SGHAT and CDR2 as FQNNGV.

This clonotype has at least ten counts. The rearrangement uses TRBV12-3 or TRBV12-4 and TRBJ1-6; 7 bases fit TRBD1. The CDR3 runs to 14 residues. V lost 7 bases and J lost 7; bases outside the gene matches: 7. The CDR3 is CASNPGTENSPLHF. CDR3 DNA: TGTGCCAGCAACCCCGGGACAGAAAATTCACCCCTCCACTTT.

About this clonotype: A much more abundant neighbour one base away suggests this may be a read error. The J gene is TRBJ2-2, the V gene TRBV30; 8 nucleotides match TRBD2. CDR1 and CDR2 from the germline V gene are GTSNPN and SVGIG (reference sequence). The CDR3 is made up of 14 amino acids. CDR3 residues: CAWNNGGGTGEMFF. The CDR3, as DNA: TGTGCCTGGAACAACGGGGGGGGCACCGGGGAGATGTTTTTT.